The TCR beta chain under discussion was sequenced for a study of T cell responses to AZD1222 COVID-19 vaccine. Regarding the study as a whole: Spike as a whole was targeted by vaccine-associated CD4 TCRs, dominant at 160-218 and 743-854. Baseline serology detected seropositivity in only six or seven AZD1222 recipients. Clonal diversity was possibly underestimated; the donors were predominantly white British and more often female.

Measured with immunoSEQ multiplex PCR; TCRdb has only the in-frame clones, and not every one. This table has 100,000 to 150,000 clones, 85% to 90% appearing once. Note on this clone: No antigen is known for it.

CDR3 length equals 15 residues. Germline V CDR1 and CDR2: GTSNPN, SVGIG (reference sequence). Trimming pared 5 bases from V and 4 bases from J, leaving 18 bases between. The receptor was isolated from an adult who received the AZD1222 COVID-19 vaccine. The sample consisted of peripheral blood, taken 28 days after the second AZD1222 dose. The V gene is TRBV30, the J gene TRBJ1-5; D is perhaps TRBD1 (5 bases). CDR3 loop: CAWGSMGPWNQPQHF. DNA of the CDR3: TGTGCCTGGGGGTCGATGGGGCCATGGAATCAGCCCCAGCATTTT.